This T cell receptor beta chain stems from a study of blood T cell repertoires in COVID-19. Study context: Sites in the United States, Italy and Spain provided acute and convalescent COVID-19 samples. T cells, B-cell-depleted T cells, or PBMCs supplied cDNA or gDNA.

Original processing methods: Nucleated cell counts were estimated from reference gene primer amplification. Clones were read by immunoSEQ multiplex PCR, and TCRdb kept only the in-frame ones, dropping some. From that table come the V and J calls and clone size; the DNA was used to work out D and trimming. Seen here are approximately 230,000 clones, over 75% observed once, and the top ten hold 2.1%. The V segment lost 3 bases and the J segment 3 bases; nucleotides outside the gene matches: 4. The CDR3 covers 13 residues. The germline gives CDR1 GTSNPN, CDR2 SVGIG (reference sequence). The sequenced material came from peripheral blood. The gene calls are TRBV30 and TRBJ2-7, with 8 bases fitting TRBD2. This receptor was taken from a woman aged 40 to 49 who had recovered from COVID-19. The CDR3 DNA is TGTGCCTGGAGCGAGGGACTAGACTACGAGCAGTACTTC. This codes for CAWSEGLDYEQYF.